The entry below describes one T cell receptor beta chain. Per the original methods: Cell counts per sample came from amplifying reference gene primers. The data were produced by immunoSEQ multiplex PCR, yet TCRdb's version contains in-frame clones alone and is incomplete. Clone size and V and J calls were adopted from that table, with D and trimming inferred from the DNA. This sample has 90,000 or so clones, with roughly 72% found just once. The entry originates in a study of blood T cell repertoires in COVID-19. Background on the study: Donors in the United States, Italy and Spain gave samples during acute or convalescent COVID-19. In each case, the material was cDNA or gDNA derived from T cells, B-cell-depleted T cells, or PBMCs.

The sequence came from a woman aged 60-70 years in a cohort sampled during active or convalescent COVID-19. Sample: peripheral blood.

The CDR3 is CASSPPDTGELFF. DNA of the CDR3: TGTGCCAGCAGCCCCCCGGACACCGGGGAGCTGTTTTTT. V gene TRBV5-4 combines with J gene TRBJ2-2; D remains ambiguous. The length of the CDR3 is 13 residues. CDR1 is SGHNT, CDR2 YYREEE, per germline (reference sequence). V was cut by 4 bases and J by 3 bases, with 7 bases left in between.